This TCR beta chain was documented in a study of beta chain features in type 1 diabetes. CDR3 length: 15 amino acids. V was shortened by 2 bases and J by 4 bases, with 15 bases between the two germline ends. In germline, CDR1 is SNHLY, CDR2 FYNNEI. All sorted populations exceeded 98% purity. The study reverse transcribed the entire isolated RNA, so it sequenced expressed TCRB transcripts. Some clones are missing from TCRdb's copy, which holds only in-frame ones; the method was immunoSEQ multiplex PCR. The sample has about 150,000 clones, 40% to 60% seen once; the top ten hold roughly 0.43%. Study-level results: All four CD4+ subsets of Type 1 diabetes patients contained TCRB CDR3s that were moderately but significantly shorter. Cells carrying high TCR expression could end up over-represented when cDNA is sequenced.

This clone was counted a few times. Its antigen is not identified. The sequence came from a man in his late teens or twenties in good health. The chain uses TRBV2 and TRBJ2-7, with a weak D call TRBD2 (7 bases). Sequencing input: Tregs from blood. The CDR3 DNA sequence: TGTGCCAGCAGTGAATGGCGGGGGCGAGCTTACGAGCAGTACTTC. Its translation is CASSEWRGRAYEQYF.